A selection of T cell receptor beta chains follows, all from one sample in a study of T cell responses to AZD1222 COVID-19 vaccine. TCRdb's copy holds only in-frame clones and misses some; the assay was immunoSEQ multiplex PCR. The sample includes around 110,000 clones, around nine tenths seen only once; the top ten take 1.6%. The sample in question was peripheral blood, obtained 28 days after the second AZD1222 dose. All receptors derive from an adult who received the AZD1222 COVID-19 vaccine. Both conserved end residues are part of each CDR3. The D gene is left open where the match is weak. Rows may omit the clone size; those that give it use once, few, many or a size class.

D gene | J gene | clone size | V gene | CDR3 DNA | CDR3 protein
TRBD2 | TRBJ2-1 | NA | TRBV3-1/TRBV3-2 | TGTGCCAGCAGCCAAGTAACTAGCGAGACCTACAATGAGCAGTTCTTC | CASSQVTSETYNEQFF
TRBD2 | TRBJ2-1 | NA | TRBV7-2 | TGTGCCAGCAGCCCCAGGGGGGGTAGCGGGAGTTGGACCTACAATGAGCAGTTCTTC | CASSPRGGSGSWTYNEQFF
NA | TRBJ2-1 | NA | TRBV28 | TGTGCCAGCAGTTTATCGGGGGACGGGTACAATGAGCAGTTCTTC | CASSLSGDGYNEQFF
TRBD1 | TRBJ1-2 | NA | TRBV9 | TGTGCCAGCAGCCCCGGACAGGGCGTCTATGGCTACACCTTC | CASSPGQGVYGYTF
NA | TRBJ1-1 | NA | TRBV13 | TGTGCCAGCAGCTCCAGGGACACTGAAGCTTTCTTT | CASSSRDTEAFF
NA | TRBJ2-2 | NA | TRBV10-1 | TGCGCCAGCAGTGAGTGGCCCTTCACCGGGGAGCTGTTTTTT | CASSEWPFTGELFF
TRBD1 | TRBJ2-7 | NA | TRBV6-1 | TGTGCCAGCAGTGCCCAGTCCGGGACAGGATATTACGAGCAGTACTTC | CASSAQSGTGYYEQYF
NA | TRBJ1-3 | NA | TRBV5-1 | TGCGCCAGCAGCTTGGGAGAGGGGCTGTCTGGAAACACCATATATTTT | CASSLGEGLSGNTIYF
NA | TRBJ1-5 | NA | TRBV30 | TGTGCCTGGAGCAAAATCTGGACAGTTAGCAATCAGCCCCAGCATTTT | CAWSKIWTVSNQPQHF
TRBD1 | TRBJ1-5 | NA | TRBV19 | TGTGCCAGTAGGGCGGGACAGGTAAATCAGCCCCAGCATTTT | CASRAGQVNQPQHF
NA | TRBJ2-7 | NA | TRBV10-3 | TGTGCCATCAGTGAGACGGAGGAGCAGTACTTC | CAISETEEQYF
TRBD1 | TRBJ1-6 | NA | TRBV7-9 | TGTGCCAGCAGCTTGAGGGACAGGGGCTATAATTCACCCCTCCACTTT | CASSLRDRGYNSPLHF
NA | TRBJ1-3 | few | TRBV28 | TGTGCCAGCAACCACCCGGAGGGAAACACCATATATTTT | CASNHPEGNTIYF
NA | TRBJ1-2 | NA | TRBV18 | TGTGCCAGCTCACCACGCACAGAGGGAGCAGGGGATGGGTATGGCTACACCTTC | CASSPRTEGAGDGYGYTF
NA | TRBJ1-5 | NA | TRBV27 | TGTGCCAGCAGTTTGGCCCTCAATCAGCCCCAGCATTTT | CASSLALNQPQHF
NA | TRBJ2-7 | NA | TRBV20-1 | TGCAGTGCTAGTTCCGGGGGCGACTCCTACGAGCAGTACTTC | CSASSGGDSYEQYF
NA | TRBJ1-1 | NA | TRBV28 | TGTGCCAGCAGTTTAGGGGAGAACACTGAAGCTTTCTTT | CASSLGENTEAFF
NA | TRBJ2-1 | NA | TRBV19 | TGTGCCAGTAGTGCAACCGCCTCTCCTATCTCCTACAATGAGCAGTTCTTC | CASSATASPISYNEQFF
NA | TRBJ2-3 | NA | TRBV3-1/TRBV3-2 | TGTGCCAGCAGCCAAGGGGCTAGAGGGCTCAAGATTAGCACAGATACGCAGTATTTT | CASSQGARGLKISTDTQYF
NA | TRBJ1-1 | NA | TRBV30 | TGTGCCTGGAGGGTAATGACAGGTGAAACTGAAGCTTTCTTT | CAWRVMTGETEAFF
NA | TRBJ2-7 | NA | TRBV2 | TGTGCCAGCAGTCTAACAGGCTACGAGCAGTACTTC | CASSLTGYEQYF
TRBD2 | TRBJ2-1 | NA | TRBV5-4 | TGTGCCAGCAGCTTGGAAGCTAGCGGGAGTAACTATGAGCAGTTCTTC | CASSLEASGSNYEQFF
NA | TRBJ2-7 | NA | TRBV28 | TGTGCCAGCAGTTTCGTCTACGAGCAGTACTTC | CASSFVYEQYF
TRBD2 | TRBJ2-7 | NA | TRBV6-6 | TGTGCCAGCAGTTCGGAAGGGACTAGCGGCTACGAGCAGTACTTC | CASSSEGTSGYEQYF
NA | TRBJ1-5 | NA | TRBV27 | TGTGCCAGCAACCCGAGGGGGGTTGATCAGCCCCAGCATTTT | CASNPRGVDQPQHF
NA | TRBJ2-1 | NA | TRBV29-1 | TGCAGCGTCGCCGGGACACCAAAAAATGAGCAGTTCTTC | CSVAGTPKNEQFF
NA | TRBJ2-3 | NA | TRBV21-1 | TGTGCCAGCAGCAGGCCAGACAGGATATTCACAGATACGCAGTATTTT | CASSRPDRIFTDTQYF
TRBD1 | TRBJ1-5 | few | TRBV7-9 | TGTGCCAGCAGCTTAGTCAGGGACAGGGAAGATCAGCCCCAGCATTTT | CASSLVRDREDQPQHF